This T cell receptor (beta chain) is from a study of shared clonotypes between healthy human individuals (dated by TCRdb to the early 2020s). About the full investigation: The cohort comprised a couple of women and a few men aged 18 to 49 years. Each donor's leukapheresis produced roughly between roughly 0.85 and 9.5 billion PBMCs. Per donor, three plates each were used for CD4 naive and CD4 memory, two for CD8 naive, and one for CD8 memory. To estimate repertoire size and how much clonotype sharing occurs between individuals, the study deeply sequenced the blood TCR repertoires of about five healthy adults. To increase sequencing depth and limit assay-specific biases, TCR repertoire library preparation and sequencing were carried out by different laboratories using diverse techniques.

Details on this clone: What this receptor recognizes is not known. A read error may account for a junction end that differs from germline.

TCR CDR3 regions were amplified from genomic DNA by multiplex PCR using the deep immunoSEQ assay. For each cell subset, the extracted genomic DNA was distributed evenly across all wells of several immunoSEQ 96-well plates, and each plate served as one replicate. For sorted subsets, each replicate PCR was loaded with around 220 ng genomic DNA, equivalent to approximately 33,000 T cell genomes. Purified libraries were measured with a Qubit 3.0 fluorometer, size-checked on a Bioanalyzer 2100, and measured again with the KAPA Library Quantification kit. Every immunoSEQ 96-well plate was sequenced on a dedicated single-read 150-cycle Illumina NextSeq 550 flow cell. In the original analysis: Because only junctional sequences without quality scores were contained in the immunoSEQ output, filtering matching that applied to full-length reads could not be performed. Sequences were annotated with PyIR, a Python wrapper for IgBLAST v1.9, and V/J genes and CDR3 were assigned using IMGT germline references. Reads with weak V/J assignments (E-value above 1e-6), missing CDR3, stop codons, out-of-frame junctions, or ambiguous translated residues were removed. V3J clonotypes were defined as sequences sharing an identical inferred V gene, J gene, and CDR3 amino acid sequence. Percentage overlap between repertoires was computed as shared unique clonotypes divided by the size of the smaller repertoire. RTK rarefaction, the Chao1 estimator, and Recon v2.1 estimates of unobserved clonotypes were used to assess repertoire richness. OLGA was used to compute generation probabilities for all TCRbeta clonotypes that the gDNA method yielded from a handful of donors. TCRdb holds this immuneACCESS table with in-frame rearrangements only. Some clones are missing; in checked studies, unresolved V genes explain under half, and the rest has no known cause. V and J calls and clone size are given by that table; D and trimming were obtained from the DNA. This sample has about 680,000 clones in its table, and just over 90% of those were observed once. Of the sample, roughly 22% is held by the ten largest clones.

CD8 naive samples were obtained by positive selection for CCR7 among CD45RO-negative cells, yielding a CD45RA+CCR7+ population from which TemRA cells were excluded. The donors were healthy, HIV-negative adults who had no recently reported acute infections or vaccinations. Every donor was a Caucasian adult living in Nashville, Tennessee, USA. Blood was collected by leukapheresis, and PBMCs were isolated by Ficoll-Histopaque density gradient centrifugation and then cryopreserved in liquid nitrogen vapor phase. Analytical flow cytometry was used to check the purity and quantity of every magnetically sorted T cell population. Genomic DNA was isolated from each sorted fraction and quantified by UV absorbance on a Nanodrop 2000c. Paper-wide results and their limitations: Because the study included only a small number of donors, the genetic and exposure-history diversity represented was limited. Pairwise subsampling indicated that sequencing depth was expected to affect the degree of clonotype sharing among donors. Compared with non-shared clonotypes, the clonotypes found in all four sorted-subset donors had higher generation probabilities. Estimated clonotype richness was generally larger for naive than for memory subsets. Sampling was restricted to blood, and TCR repertoires in tissues likely differ from the TCR repertoires found in blood. Incomplete sequencing was indicated by rarefaction of sorted-subset datasets, despite the large sequencing depth. When several donors were compared, the shared fraction of clonotypes was about 5.5% for naive CD4, 3.5% to 4% for naive CD8, 2.3% for memory CD4, and 0.4% for memory CD8.

CDR1 is given as SSHAT and CDR2 as FNYEAQ, both from the germline V gene (reference sequence). The CDR3 spans 16 residues, from the cysteine through the phenylalanine. Left in the record is the CDR3 DNA by itself, 48 bases read in frame from the first base. Recombination joined TRBV7-7 with TRBJ2-1; 11 nucleotides in the junction match TRBD1. The material sequenced was naive CD8+ T cells sorted from blood. Sample cell subset or site, as interpreted from the label and publication: CD45RA+CCR7+. This receptor was taken from a young man in good health. Read as DNA, the sequence is TGTGCTAGCAGCTTAAGTTGGGACAGGGGGGACAATGAGCAGTTCTTC. This is translated as CASSLSWDRGDNEQFF.